This is a list of T cell receptor beta chains from one sample in a study of blood T cell repertoires in COVID-19. Sequencing was performed with immunoSEQ multiplex PCR; in TCRdb, only in-frame clones are kept and a portion is missing. This sample has 150,000 or so clones, with about 79% found just once. The sample consisted of peripheral blood. All receptors come from an older woman with acute or convalescent COVID-19. CDR3s include the opening cysteine and the closing phenylalanine or tryptophan. D genes are given only for firm matches. The size field is filled for only some rows; it gives once, few, many or a size class.

TRBV2	TRBD2	TRBJ2-5	-	CASSLGLVGGPQETQYF	TGTGCCAGCAGTCTGGGACTAGTTGGAGGCCCCCAAGAGACCCAGTACTTC
TRBV7-3	TRBD2	TRBJ2-1	-	CASSSSGVEQFF	TGTGCCAGCAGCTCTAGCGGCGTTGAGCAGTTCTTC
TRBV24-1	-	TRBJ2-1	-	CATSELNEQFF	TGTGCCACCAGTGAACTTAATGAGCAGTTCTTC
TRBV7-2	-	TRBJ2-1	once	CASSLATASYNEQFF	TGTGCCAGCAGCTTAGCGACAGCTAGCTACAATGAGCAGTTCTTC
TRBV20-1	-	TRBJ1-1	-	CSALLGTEAFF	TGCAGTGCTCTCCTCGGGACTGAAGCTTTCTTT
TRBV5-1	TRBD1	TRBJ1-2	-	CASSPTGGRYGYTF	TGCGCCAGCAGTCCCACAGGGGGAAGATATGGCTACACCTTC
TRBV20-1	-	TRBJ1-4	once	CSASRVAEKLFF	TGCAGTGCAAGTCGGGTTGCGGAAAAACTGTTTTTT
TRBV20-1	TRBD2	TRBJ2-3	-	CSARDGRGQYF	TGCAGTGCTAGAGATGGGAGGGGGCAGTATTTT
TRBV12-5	-	TRBJ1-3	-	CASGLVLNSGNTIYF	TGTGCTAGTGGTTTGGTACTCAACTCTGGAAACACCATATATTTT
TRBV18	TRBD1	TRBJ1-2	-	CASSRDRGFTAYTF	TGTGCCAGCTCCCGTGACAGGGGTTTTACCGCCTACACCTTC
TRBV5-1	-	TRBJ1-2	-	CASSPDRTDGYTF	TGCGCCAGCAGCCCCGACAGGACCGATGGCTACACCTTC
TRBV5-8	-	TRBJ2-1	-	CASSLAFFGRAFYNEQFF	-
TRBV19	-	TRBJ2-7	-	CASRRGGSSYEQYF	TGTGCCAGCAGAAGGGGGGGGTCCTCCTACGAGCAGTACTTC
TRBV10-3	TRBD1	TRBJ2-2	-	CAISLTGSTVATGELFF	TGTGCCATCAGTCTGACAGGGTCGACGGTGGCCACCGGGGAGCTGTTTTTT
TRBV19	-	TRBJ1-1	-	CASRMIGDTEAFF	TGTGCCAGTAGGATGATCGGGGACACTGAAGCTTTCTTT
TRBV11-3	TRBD1	TRBJ2-7	-	CASRPYLDRAYEQYF	TGTGCCAGCAGGCCTTATTTGGACAGGGCATACGAGCAGTACTTC
TRBV5-1	-	TRBJ1-1	-	CASSLAFVATEAFF	TGCGCCAGCAGCTTGGCCTTCGTAGCCACTGAAGCTTTCTTT
TRBV7-9	-	TRBJ1-2	-	CASSLDSGNYGYTF	TGTGCCAGCAGCTTAGACTCAGGGAATTATGGCTACACCTTC
TRBV7-3	TRBD1	TRBJ2-5	-	CASSRRQGGETQYF	TGTGCCAGCAGCCGTCGACAGGGTGGAGAGACCCAGTACTTC
TRBV30	TRBD1	TRBJ1-6	-	CALYSGTGSSYNSPLHF	TGTGCCTTATACTCCGGGACAGGGAGCTCCTATAATTCACCCCTCCACTTT
TRBV11-2	-	TRBJ1-2	-	CASSQQTGFYGYTF	TGTGCCAGCAGCCAGCAAACAGGGTTCTATGGCTACACCTTC
TRBV6-5	-	TRBJ2-4	few	CASSYGGLAKNIQYF	TGTGCCAGCAGTTACGGGGGACTAGCCAAAAACATTCAGTACTTC
TRBV3-1/TRBV3-2	-	TRBJ1-1	-	CASSPWGGPTTEAFF	TGTGCCAGCAGCCCCTGGGGGGGCCCTACCACTGAAGCTTTCTTT
TRBV6-1	-	TRBJ1-4	-	CASSVYWDSLGEKLFF	TGTGCCAGCAGTGTTTACTGGGACTCCCTCGGGGAAAAACTGTTTTTT
TRBV7-2	TRBD1	TRBJ1-2	-	CASSYDRGQGYTF	TGTGCCAGCAGCTACGACAGGGGGCAGGGGTACACCTTC
TRBV6-5	TRBD1	TRBJ1-5	-	CASTWTGLDQPQHF	TGTGCCAGCACCTGGACAGGGCTTGACCAGCCCCAGCATTTT
TRBV5-5	-	TRBJ1-1	-	CASTLRGILAFF	TGTGCCAGCACCCTCAGAGGGATTTTAGCTTTCTTT
TRBV2	TRBD2	TRBJ2-2	-	CASSWGGSGELFF	TGTGCCAGCTCCTGGGGGGGGTCCGGGGAGCTGTTTTTT
TRBV28	-	TRBJ2-5	-	CASSSPGTPRETQYF	TGTGCCAGCAGTTCCCCCGGGACTCCCCGGGAGACCCAGTACTTC
TRBV7-8	TRBD1	TRBJ1-1	-	CASSKGQGWGTEAFF	TGTGCCAGCAGCAAAGGACAGGGCTGGGGCACTGAAGCTTTCTTT
TRBV9	-	TRBJ1-6	-	CASSVADTGTTHNSPLHF	TGTGCCAGCAGCGTAGCGGACACCGGGACAACTCATAATTCACCCCTCCACTTT
TRBV29-1	TRBD2	TRBJ2-3	-	CSVPNTPFSGVFSDTQYF	TGCAGCGTTCCGAATACGCCGTTTAGCGGGGTGTTTTCCGATACGCAGTATTTT
TRBV19	-	TRBJ1-5	-	CASSIFRDQPQHF	TGTGCCAGTAGTATTTTCAGGGATCAGCCCCAGCATTTT
TRBV19	-	TRBJ1-4	-	CASSVSVATNEKLFF	TGTGCCAGTAGTGTGTCAGTCGCAACTAATGAAAAACTGTTTTTT
TRBV6-1	TRBD1	TRBJ2-6	few	CASSVLRRDRGTGANVLTF	TGTGCCAGCAGTGTCCTTCGCCGGGACAGGGGGACTGGGGCCAACGTCCTGACTTTC
TRBV6-6	TRBD1	TRBJ2-1	-	CASKGRGYNEQFF	TGTGCCAGCAAGGGCAGGGGGTACAATGAGCAGTTCTTC
TRBV6-5	-	TRBJ1-5	-	CASSYSRLINQPQHF	TGTGCCAGCAGTTACAGTCGGTTAATCAATCAGCCCCAGCATTTT
TRBV27	TRBD1	TRBJ2-1	-	CASSPSTGNSYNEQFF	TGTGCCAGCAGTCCGTCGACAGGGAACTCCTACAATGAGCAGTTCTTC
TRBV9	-	TRBJ1-1	-	CASSLVGGAMNTEAFF	TGTGCCAGCAGCCTCGTCGGGGGAGCGATGAACACTGAAGCTTTCTTT
TRBV5-1	-	TRBJ2-1	-	CASGLGGTYNEQFF	TGCGCCAGCGGCCTTGGGGGGACCTACAATGAGCAGTTCTTC
TRBV9	TRBD1	TRBJ2-4	-	CASSGETGGANIQYF	TGTGCCAGCAGCGGAGAGACAGGGGGCGCGAACATTCAGTACTTC
TRBV10-1	TRBD1	TRBJ2-2	-	CASSEYGQGSVGNTGELFF	TGCGCCAGCAGTGAGTACGGACAGGGCTCTGTCGGGAACACCGGGGAGCTGTTTTTT
TRBV7-2	-	TRBJ1-1	few	CASSWGTNTEAFF	TGTGCCAGCAGCTGGGGCACGAACACTGAAGCTTTCTTT
TRBV19	TRBD1	TRBJ1-1	-	CASRNRGLDTEAFF	TGTGCCAGTAGAAACAGGGGGCTGGACACTGAAGCTTTCTTT
TRBV2	TRBD1	TRBJ1-3	-	CASRNPTTGTGNTIYF	TGTGCCAGCAGGAACCCTACGACAGGGACTGGAAACACCATATATTTT
TRBV3-1/TRBV3-2	-	TRBJ1-2	-	CASRPTGLRANYGYTF	TGTGCCAGCAGACCTACAGGGTTGAGGGCTAACTATGGCTACACCTTC
TRBV3-1/TRBV3-2	TRBD1	TRBJ1-5	-	CASRGQGGNQPQHF	TGTGCCAGCCGGGGACAGGGCGGCAATCAGCCCCAGCATTTT
TRBV3-1/TRBV3-2	-	TRBJ2-3	-	CASSQNTGTDTQYF	TGTGCCAGCAGCCAGAATACAGGGACAGATACGCAGTATTTT
TRBV11-2	TRBD1	TRBJ1-1	-	CASSPGQGGDTEAFF	TGTGCCAGCAGCCCAGGACAGGGAGGAGACACTGAAGCTTTCTTT
TRBV3-1/TRBV3-2	-	TRBJ2-7	-	CASSLRGGEQYF	TGTGCCAGCAGCCTAAGGGGTGGCGAGCAGTACTTC
TRBV6-2/TRBV6-3	TRBD1	TRBJ1-2	-	CASSDPAGTGGYTSIYGYTF	TGTGCCAGCAGTGACCCAGCCGGGACAGGGGGCTACACCTCCATCTATGGCTACACCTTC
TRBV11-2	-	TRBJ2-7	once	CASSLDTTGFYEQYF	TGTGCCAGCAGCCTTGATACAACAGGGTTCTACGAGCAGTACTTC
TRBV5-1	-	TRBJ1-6	once	CASSLAPRGDSPLHF	TGCGCCAGCAGCTTGGCCCCCCGGGGGGACTCACCCCTCCACTTT
TRBV19	-	TRBJ1-2	-	CASTHGGTDGLMGYTF	TGTGCCAGTACCCACGGAGGGACCGATGGGTTAATGGGTTACACCTTC
TRBV5-1	-	TRBJ2-1	-	CASSLDRRDEQFF	TGCGCCAGCAGCTTGGATCGGAGGGATGAGCAGTTCTTC
TRBV30	TRBD1	TRBJ1-1	-	CAWSVRGRTGNTEAFF	TGTGCCTGGAGTGTAAGGGGGAGGACAGGGAACACTGAAGCTTTCTTT
TRBV14	-	TRBJ1-1	few	CASSREKGRGEAFF	TGTGCCAGCAGCCGAGAAAAAGGACGGGGTGAAGCTTTCTTT
TRBV14	-	TRBJ1-5	once	CASSYGLNQPQHF	TGTGCCAGCAGCTATGGACTCAATCAGCCCCAGCATTTT
TRBV30	TRBD1	TRBJ1-2	once	CAWSVGGQGPNYGYTF	TGTGCCTGGAGTGTAGGGGGACAGGGCCCTAACTATGGCTACACCTTC
TRBV30	-	TRBJ2-3	-	CAWSFSGGDTQYF	TGTGCCTGGAGTTTTTCCGGCGGCGATACGCAGTATTTT